These 8 T cell receptor beta chains originate from one sample sequenced in a study of spatial heterogeneity in lung cancer. Overall study findings and caveats: Tumor mutation counts were tracked by expanded intratumoral alpha and beta TCR counts.

Sample time point: sample taken at primary tumor resection. Which antigens these TCRs recognize remains unknown. TCRdb reprocessed the 5' RACE reads via MiXCR and lists one record per CDR3 protein. Of over 10,000 distinct CDR3 sequences in the sample, roughly 5.4% were seen once. Sequences were derived from lung tumor tissue, sampled at surgery. These receptors all stem from a female donor with early-stage non-small cell lung cancer.

This clonotype was detected many times. The chain joins TRBV12-3 or TRBV12-4 to TRBJ1-6, with D possibly matching TRBD1 (5 bases). The CDR3 is 12 amino acids. Trimming took 2 bases from V and 18 from J, leaving 14 bases between them. The CDR3 spells CASSLSQGMAHF. The CDR3 nucleotides are TGTGCCAGCAGTTTATCTCAGGGCATGGCCCACTTT.

The sample holds many counts of this clonotype. This sequence joins TRBV7-2 and TRBJ2-7, with 10 bases aligning to TRBD2. The CDR3 is 14 residues long. Germline V lookup: CDR1 SGHTA, CDR2 FQGNSA. V dropped 3 bases and J dropped 4; count of bases not matched to a gene: 3. The CDR3 protein is CASSFPGLAYEQYF. In nucleotides, the CDR3 is TGTGCCAGCAGCTTTCCGGGACTAGCGTACGAGCAGTACTTC.

This clonotype has a count of ten or more. This chain uses TRBV6-2 or TRBV6-3 with TRBJ2-6; possible D gene TRBD2, 5 bases. The CDR3 is 19 residues long. The V end lost 7 bases, the J end lost 0 bases, and 22 bases lay between the germline ends. Germline V lookup: CDR1 MNHEY, CDR2 SVGEGT. The CDR3 loop is CASTGIRSYFTSGANVLTF. For the CDR3, the DNA is TGTGCCAGCACGGGGATCAGGTCCTATTTCACCTCTGGGGCCAACGTCCTGACTTTC.

The chain couples TRBV6-2 or TRBV6-3 to TRBJ2-4, with 7 positions matching TRBD1. Germline V gene lookup returns CDR1 MNHEY and CDR2 SVGEGT. The length of the CDR3 is 15 residues. Germline trimming cut 6 bases from V and 4 bases from J; bases unmatched to any gene: 9. The CDR3 here is CASREPGTAKNIQYF. DNA of the CDR3: TGTGCCAGCAGGGAACCCGGGACAGCAAAAAACATTCAGTACTTC.

This clonotype was counted at least ten times. V gene TRBV6-2 or TRBV6-3 combines with J gene TRBJ1-1; D is undetermined. Trimming stripped 6 bases from V and 9 bases from J, with 23 bases between. The CDR3 consists of 15 residues. Germline V gives CDR1 MNHEY, CDR2 SVGEGT. In nucleotides, the CDR3 is TGTGCCAGCAGCCCTGAGTATCTACAGACAAAAAAAGCTTTCTTT. Translating it yields CASSPEYLQTKKAFF.

This clonotype was counted ten times or more. This chain links TRBV7-3 with TRBJ1-1; TRBD1 matches 7 bases. Germline V gene lookup returns CDR1 SGHTA and CDR2 FQGTGA. After removal of 6 bases from V and 6 bases from J, the junction contained 10 bases not matched to a gene. The CDR3 consists of 14 residues. CDR3 residues: CASRAKQGTPEAFF. The CDR3 nucleotides are TGTGCCAGCAGGGCCAAACAGGGGACGCCTGAAGCTTTCTTT. Drawing the rest from reference TRBV7-3 and TRBJ1-1, the complete variable domain is GAGVSQTPSNKVTEKGKYVELRCDPISGHTALYWYRQSLGQGPEFLIYFQGTGAADDSGLPNDRFFAVRPEGSVSTLKIQRTERGDSAVYLCASRAKQGTPEAFFGQGTRLTVV.

In its sample, this clonotype was seen many times. V gene TRBV3-1 combines with J gene TRBJ1-6; a possible D gene is TRBD1 (6 bases). Between the trimmed V and J ends, which lost 4 bases and 7 bases, there was a span of 14 bases. This CDR3 contains 15 residues. Germline-derived CDR1 and CDR2 are LGHDT and YNNKEL (reference sequence). For the CDR3, the DNA is TGTGCCAGCAGCCTCGGCCGGGGGCAGAATTCACCCCTCCACTTT. This sequence encodes CASSLGRGQNSPLHF.

This clonotype is classed as medium-sized. The rearrangement uses TRBV7-9 and TRBJ2-7; the match to TRBD1 covers 8 bases. V gave up 7 bases and J gave up 1 base; unmatched junction bases: 3. The CDR3 sequence is 13 residues long. Germline-derived CDR1 and CDR2 are SEHNR and FQNEAQ (reference sequence). The CDR3: CASTRQGSYEQYF. The CDR3 DNA reads TGTGCCAGCACCAGACAGGGGTCCTACGAGCAGTACTTC.